This entry concerns a single TCR beta chain. The data belong to a study of technical replicates of blood from a handful of donors. Repertoires were generated with immunoSEQ multiplex PCR, while TCRdb's copy carries only in-frame clones and drops some. Here the sample spans under 90,000 clones, around 94% being singletons. With V trimmed by 4 bases and J by 4 bases, 11 bases remained unmatched. Germline values: CDR1 SGHTA, CDR2 FQGTGA. The CDR3 is 19 residues long. The clonotype originates from a human donor in good health. The sequencing input was T cells isolated from PBMCs. V usage is TRBV7-3 and J usage is TRBJ2-3, with 16 positions matching TRBD2. The CDR3 protein is CASSYPAGTSGGAADTQYF. CDR3 in DNA: TGTGCCAGCAGCTACCCCGCCGGGACTAGCGGGGGGGCCGCAGATACGCAGTATTTT.